This T cell receptor beta chain was identified in a study of cytomegalovirus exposure and HLA in healthy donors. To note about this clone: Antigen unknown.

Findings and limits, study-wide: An observed cluster of highly shared sequence variants was recorded as a likely sequencing artifact.

A multiplex PCR was run with 60 Vbeta primers and 13 Jbeta primers. Method: immunoSEQ multiplex PCR; TCRdb's copy keeps in-frame clones and lacks some. The table has about 78,000 clones, roughly 83% seen once. This clonotype was obtained from a woman in her forties or fifties in good health and CMV-seronegative. Material for sequencing was PBMCs.

The CDR3 bases are TGTGCCAGCAGCCAGTCCTATGGGGGGATCACAGATACGCAGTATTTT. Its translation is CASSQSYGGITDTQYF. The chain is built from TRBV4-2 and TRBJ2-3; D may be TRBD2 (6 bases). V was clipped by 3 bases and J by 2 bases, with 15 bases between them. The CDR3 has 16 residues. The V gene's germline CDR1 is LGHNA and CDR2 YNFKEQ.